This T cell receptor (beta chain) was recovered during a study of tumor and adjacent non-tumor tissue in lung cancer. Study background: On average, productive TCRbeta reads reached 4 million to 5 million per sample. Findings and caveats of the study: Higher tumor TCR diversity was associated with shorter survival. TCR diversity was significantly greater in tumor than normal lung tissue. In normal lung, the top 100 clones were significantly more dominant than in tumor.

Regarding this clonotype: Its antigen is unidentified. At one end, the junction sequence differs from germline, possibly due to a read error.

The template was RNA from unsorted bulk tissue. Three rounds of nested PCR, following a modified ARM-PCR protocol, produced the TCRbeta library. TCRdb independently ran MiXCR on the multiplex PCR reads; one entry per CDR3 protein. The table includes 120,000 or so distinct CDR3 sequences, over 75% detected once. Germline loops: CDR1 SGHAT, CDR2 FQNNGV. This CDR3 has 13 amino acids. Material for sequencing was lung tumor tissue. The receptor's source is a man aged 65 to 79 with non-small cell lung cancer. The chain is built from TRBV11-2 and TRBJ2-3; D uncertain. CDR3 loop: CATSVRSTDTLYF. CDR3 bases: TGTGCCACGTCTGTTAGGAGCACAGATACGCTGTATTTT. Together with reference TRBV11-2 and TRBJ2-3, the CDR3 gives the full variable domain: EAGVAQSPRYKIIEKRQSVAFWCNPISGHATLYWYQQILGQGPKLLIQFQNNGVVDDSQLPKDRFSAERLKGVDSTLKIQPAKLEDSAVYLCATSVRSTDTLYFGPGTRLTVL.